This passage covers 32 T cell receptor beta chains from one sample sequenced in a study of blood T cell repertoires in COVID-19 (dated by TCRdb to the early 2020s). The method was the immunoSEQ multiplex PCR assay. What TCRdb holds here is the immuneACCESS table cut down to in-frame rearrangements. Part of the clones is not present; checked against another copy, under half of the missing clones reflect an unresolved V gene, and the others are unexplained. Within this sample are about 180,000 clones, with about 85% of them counted one time only. 15% to 20% of the sample is taken by the ten largest. The material sequenced was peripheral blood. The source of these receptors is a person aged 65 to 85 with COVID-19, enrolled during active disease.

V is TRBV24-1 and J is TRBJ1-2, with D maybe TRBD1 (6 bases). The CDR3 sequence is 14 residues long. The germline V gene has CDR1 KGHDR and CDR2 SFDVKD. V lost 3 bases, J lost 7 bases, and 14 bases lay in between. As DNA, the CDR3 is TGTGCCACCAGTGATCCTGGGGGGGGCAGTGGCTACACCTTC. Translation gives CATSDPGGGSGYTF.

This clone was seen a few times. The chain has TRBV4-3 and TRBJ2-7; 9 bases line up with TRBD1. Trimming took 0 bases from V and 1 from J; bases not matched to a gene: 13. The CDR3 extends over 19 amino acids. In germline, CDR1 is LGHNA, CDR2 YSLEER. The CDR3 here is CASSQDHGFGGTGSYEQYF. The CDR3 DNA reads TGCGCCAGCAGCCAAGATCACGGGTTTGGCGGGACAGGGTCCTACGAGCAGTACTTC.

The chain links TRBV5-5 to TRBJ1-3; D not resolved. Deletions cut 4 bases from V and 1 base from J, with 12 bases between. Per germline, CDR1 SGHKS and CDR2 YYEKEE (reference sequence). The CDR3 is 15 residues long. The CDR3 DNA is TGTGCCAGCAGCCCGCGGGTGGGGTCTGGAAACACCATATATTTT. It is translated as CASSPRVGSGNTIYF.

The chain links TRBV2 to TRBJ1-3, with TRBD1 identical over 7 bases. Germline V gene lookup returns CDR1 SNHLY and CDR2 FYNNEI. This CDR3 has 15 residues. After removal of 6 bases from V and 0 bases from J, the junction contained 5 bases not matched to a gene. The CDR3 DNA is TGTGCCAGCAGGGACAGGTCGGGCTCTGGAAACACCATATATTTT. This gives the protein CASRDRSGSGNTIYF. Full variable domain (missing parts from reference TRBV2 and TRBJ1-3): EPEVTQTPSHQVTQMGQEVILRCVPISNHLYFYWYRQILGQKVEFLVSFYNNEISEKSEIFDDQFSVERPDGSNFTLKIRSTKLEDSAMYFCASRDRSGSGNTIYFGEGSWLTVV.

The rearrangement joins TRBV28 to TRBJ1-2; maybe TRBD1 (6 bases). In germline, CDR1 is MDHEN, CDR2 SYDVKM. V gave up 2 bases and J gave up 8 bases, with 18 bases separating them. The CDR3 covers 15 residues. DNA of the CDR3: TGTGCCAGCAGTTTACATCAGGGGTGGGTTACGGGCTACACCTTC. Translated, it gives CASSLHQGWVTGYTF.

This chain uses TRBV27 with TRBJ2-5, with 7 nucleotides matching TRBD2. Germline V CDR1 and CDR2: MNHEY, SMNVEV (reference sequence). V shed 5 bases, J shed 5 bases, and the junction held 8 bases outside the gene matches. The CDR3 covers 14 residues. The CDR3 spells CASSRTSVSETQYF. The CDR3 DNA is TGTGCCAGCAGTCGAACTAGCGTCTCCGAGACCCAGTACTTC.

The chain has TRBV18 and TRBJ1-6, with 10 bases matching TRBD1. Germline lookup yields CDR1 KGHSH and CDR2 LQKENI. Trimming cost V 3 bases and J 6 bases; bases outside gene matches: 5. The CDR3 consists of 16 residues. This chain's CDR3 is CASSPTGTGANSPLHF. The CDR3 DNA sequence: TGTGCCAGCTCACCCACCGGGACAGGGGCTAATTCACCCCTCCACTTT.

The chain employs TRBV11-2 and TRBJ2-2; D is unresolved. Germline CDR1 reads SGHAT; CDR2 reads FQNNGV. Deletions cut 2 bases from V and 2 bases from J, with 9 bases between. The length of the CDR3 is 15 residues. In nucleotides, the CDR3 is TGTGCCAGCAGCTTATTACTGCAAAACACCGGGGAGCTGTTTTTT. Its translation is CASSLLLQNTGELFF.

The chain uses TRBV5-1 and TRBJ2-7; D gene unclear. Trimming took off 0 bases at V and 4 bases at J, with 11 bases between the two ends. The CDR3 consists of 14 residues. In germline, CDR1 is SGHRS, CDR2 YFSETQ. This CDR3 reads CASSLGATRYEQYF. The CDR3 DNA sequence: TGCGCCAGCAGCTTGGGGGCGACCAGGTACGAGCAGTACTTC.

This chain uses TRBV29-1 with TRBJ2-1; D may be TRBD2 (6 bases). V was pared by 6 bases and J by 3 bases, with 15 bases between. This CDR3 region has 14 residues. Germline CDR1 and CDR2: SQVTM and ANQGSEA. The chain's CDR3 is CSVPPVGGYNEQFF. In DNA, the CDR3 is TGCAGCGTACCTCCTGTGGGGGGCTACAATGAGCAGTTCTTC.

The chain couples TRBV5-1 to TRBJ1-4, with a tentative D call TRBD1 (5 bases). V gave up 4 bases and J gave up 8 bases, with 18 bases separating them. Germline loops: CDR1 SGHRS, CDR2 YFSETQ. This CDR3 comprises 15 residues. The CDR3 bases are TGCGCCAGCAGCCCGGAGCGGGGGTCTAGGGAAAAACTGTTTTTT. Its protein is CASSPERGSREKLFF.

The genes are TRBV13 and TRBJ2-1; 8 nucleotides match TRBD2. CDR3 length: 15 residues. V lost 3 bases, J lost 7 bases, and 8 bases stayed unmatched. CDR1 and CDR2 from the germline V gene are PRHDT and FYEKMQ (reference sequence). CDR3 nucleotides: TGTGCCAGCAGCTTTACGGGGGGGAGTCGAAATGAGCAGTTCTTC. This gives the protein CASSFTGGSRNEQFF.

V and J are TRBV6-5 and TRBJ2-7; TRBD1 is a possible D gene (5 bases). The CDR3 runs 13 residues. V lost 6 bases and J 6 bases, leaving 15 bases between the germline ends. Germline CDR1 reads MNHEY; CDR2 reads SVGAGI. The CDR3 DNA reads TGTGCCAGCAGCCTCATTTTCACAGGCGAGCAGTACTTC. Protein: CASSLIFTGEQYF.

The J gene is TRBJ1-5, the V gene TRBV2; a weak D match, TRBD1 (5 bases). The length of the CDR3 is 14 residues. Between the trimmed V and J ends, which lost 6 bases and 4 bases, there was a span of 13 bases. CDR1 and CDR2 (germline): SNHLY, FYNNEI. As DNA, the CDR3 is TGTGCCAGCAGGCAGACAGTTACGAATCAGCCCCAGCATTTT. Encoded protein: CASRQTVTNQPQHF.

This chain connects TRBV11-2 to TRBJ2-5; TRBD1 matches 9 bases. With V trimmed by 6 bases and J by 4 bases, 3 bases remained unmatched. The CDR3 length is 13 residues. The V gene's germline CDR1 is SGHAT and CDR2 FQNNGV. In DNA form, the CDR3 reads TGTGCCAGCAGACAGGGGGCGGGAGAGACCCAGTACTTC. Residues: CASRQGAGETQYF.

The V call is TRBV28, the J call TRBJ1-1, with D possibly matching TRBD1 (6 bases). Germline V lookup: CDR1 MDHEN, CDR2 SYDVKM. The V end lost 5 bases, the J end lost 5 bases, and 12 bases lay between the germline ends. The CDR3 extends over 13 amino acids. The CDR3 nucleotides are TGTGCCAGCAGTATACAGGGTGCGACTGAAGCTTTCTTT. Its protein is CASSIQGATEAFF.

The chain carries TRBV7-9 and TRBJ2-5; 10 bases are a match to TRBD2. V lost 5 bases, J lost 5 bases, and 5 bases stayed unmatched. Germline loops: CDR1 SEHNR, CDR2 FQNEAQ (reference sequence). The CDR3 contains 14 residues. The CDR3 reads CASSLSGRAETQYF. The CDR3 nucleotides are TGTGCCAGCAGCCTCAGCGGGAGGGCGGAGACCCAGTACTTC.

The chain employs TRBV6-1 and TRBJ1-1, with D possibly being TRBD1 (5 bases). Germline-derived CDR1 and CDR2 are MNHNS and SASEGT. Trimming left V 1 base short and J 3 bases short, with 12 bases between. The CDR3 is 15 residues long. This CDR3 is CASSEEHRQYTEAFF. The CDR3 region has the DNA TGTGCCAGCAGTGAAGAACATAGACAGTACACTGAAGCTTTCTTT.

The V and J genes are TRBV4-1 and TRBJ2-3, with 11 positions matching TRBD2. The V gene's germline CDR1 is MGHRA and CDR2 YSYEKL. The CDR3 consists of 16 residues. V was clipped by 1 base and J by 9 bases; unmatched bases: 9. For the CDR3, the DNA is TGCGCCAGCAGCCAAGGTGTTAGCGGGGGGGCCTTGACGCAGTATTTT. This codes for CASSQGVSGGALTQYF.

The gene calls are TRBV7-3 and TRBJ2-3; D is perhaps TRBD2 (5 bases). Germline V lookup: CDR1 SGHTA, CDR2 FQGTGA. CDR3 length: 15 amino acids. V was trimmed by 5 bases and J by 0 bases, leaving 12 bases between them. The CDR3 reads CASSLAAGSTDTQYF. The CDR3 bases are TGTGCCAGCAGCCTAGCCGCGGGTAGCACAGATACGCAGTATTTT.

This clone appeared a few times. V and J are TRBV7-9 and TRBJ1-6; a weak D match, TRBD1 (5 bases). The CDR3 totals 16 residues. The germline V gene has CDR1 SEHNR and CDR2 FQNEAQ (reference sequence). V lost 4 bases to trimming and J lost 0 bases, with 10 bases between them. The CDR3 protein is CASSSTASSYNSPLHF. The CDR3 nucleotides are TGTGCCAGCAGCTCGACAGCGAGCTCCTATAATTCACCCCTCCACTTT.

This chain joins TRBV11-3 and TRBJ1-1, with D uncertain. V gave up 5 bases and J gave up 1 base, with 8 bases separating them. The V gene's germline CDR1 is SGHNT and CDR2 YENEEA. This CDR3 contains 13 residues. Here the CDR3 reads CASSITANTEAFF. The CDR3 coding sequence is TGTGCCAGCAGCATTACAGCGAACACTGAAGCTTTCTTT.

The V gene is TRBV6-2 or TRBV6-3, the J gene TRBJ2-7; D might be TRBD2 (6 bases). The CDR3 is made up of 14 amino acids. V was pared by 5 bases and J by 3 bases, with 14 bases between. In germline, CDR1 is MNHEY, CDR2 SVGEGT. CDR3 region: CASSTGRGDYEQYF. CDR3 bases: TGTGCCAGCAGTACGGGGCGGGGTGACTACGAGCAGTACTTC.

This chain connects TRBV15 to TRBJ2-3, with D unresolved. Trimming stripped 4 bases from V and 5 bases from J, with 10 bases between. This CDR3 spans 13 amino acids. Germline CDR1 is LNHNV and CDR2 is YYDKDF (reference sequence). The CDR3 here is CATSKPEKDTQYF. Written as DNA, the CDR3 is TGTGCCACCAGCAAACCAGAAAAAGATACGCAGTATTTT.

The V call is TRBV20-1, the J call TRBJ2-5; TRBD2 matches 7 bases. Germline assignment: CDR1 DFQATT and CDR2 SNEGSKA (reference sequence). The CDR3 consists of 15 residues. The ends lost 3 bases at V and 2 bases at J; junction bases unmatched: 9. The CDR3 protein is CSASSSGNPQETQYF. DNA of the CDR3: TGCAGTGCTAGTTCTAGCGGAAACCCACAAGAGACCCAGTACTTC.

The gene calls are TRBV7-2 and TRBJ2-7; TRBD2 matches 9 bases. The CDR3 length is 16 residues. The germline V gene encodes CDR1 SGHTA and CDR2 FQGNSA. J gave up 6 bases and V 1 base, and 10 bases lay outside the gene matches. The CDR3 bases are TGTGCCAGCAGCTTAGGTCCGCGCCTAGCGGGGATCGAGCAGTACTTC. Amino acids: CASSLGPRLAGIEQYF.

The rearrangement joins TRBV14 to TRBJ2-5; 14 bases agree with TRBD2. The ends lost 4 bases at V and 5 bases at J; junction bases unmatched: 9. There are 17 residues in the CDR3. Germline CDR1 and CDR2: SGHDN and FVKESK. The CDR3: CASSPGLAGGIRETQYF. The CDR3 DNA reads as TGTGCCAGCAGCCCCGGACTAGCGGGAGGTATTAGGGAGACCCAGTACTTC.

V is TRBV19 and J is TRBJ2-1, with TRBD2 matching over 9 bases. Germline CDR1 LNHDA, CDR2 SQIVND (reference sequence). The CDR3 is 14 amino acids. V was clipped by 5 bases and J by 7 bases; unmatched bases: 6. CDR3 amino acids: CASSGLAGRNEQFF. CDR3 DNA sequence: TGTGCCAGTAGTGGGCTAGCGGGAAGAAATGAGCAGTTCTTC.

The chain links TRBV7-7 to TRBJ2-2; TRBD2 agrees at 8 bases. The V and J ends lost 10 bases and 2 bases, in that order; junction bases with no gene match: 9. The CDR3 contains 15 residues. Germline V gives CDR1 SSHAT, CDR2 FNYEAQ (reference sequence). The CDR3 DNA reads as TGTGCCACCGGGGGACGGGAGGGAAACACCGGGGAGCTGTTTTTT. Protein sequence: CATGGREGNTGELFF.

About this clone: Other DNA sequences within the sample encode an identical CDR3. The chain links TRBV28 to TRBJ2-7; a weak D match, TRBD1 (6 bases). Looked up from germline, CDR1 is MDHEN and CDR2 is SYDVKM. V was pared by 5 bases and J by 1 base, with 12 bases between. CDR3 length equals 14 residues. CDR3 in DNA: TGTGCCAGCAGTCTGACAGGAGCATCCTACGAGCAGTACTTC. Translated, it gives CASSLTGASYEQYF. Using reference TRBV28 and TRBJ2-7 for the parts outside the CDR3, the full variable domain is DVKVTQSSRYLVKRTGEKVFLECVQDMDHENMFWYRQDPGLGLRLIYFSYDVKMKEKGDIPEGYSVSREKKERFSLILESASTNQTSMYLCASSLTGASYEQYFGPGTRLTVT.

This clone was seen once. The chain links TRBV7-9 to TRBJ1-6, with TRBD1 identical over 7 bases. V shed 4 bases, J shed 7 bases, and the junction held 4 bases outside the gene matches. The CDR3 sequence is 14 residues long. Germline CDR1 is SEHNR and CDR2 is FQNEAQ (reference sequence). The CDR3 region has the DNA TGTGCCAGCAGCTCGGACAGGAACAATTCACCCCTCCACTTT. It translates to CASSSDRNNSPLHF.

The chain joins TRBV29-1 to TRBJ2-1; a weak D match, TRBD2 (5 bases). CDR3 length: 13 amino acids. Germline assignment: CDR1 SQVTM and CDR2 ANQGSEA. V gave up 1 base and J gave up 7 bases, with 11 bases separating them. This CDR3 is CSVEGEFTNEQFF. In DNA, the CDR3 is TGCAGCGTTGAAGGGGAGTTTACGAATGAGCAGTTCTTC.